This passage covers 13 T cell receptor beta chains from one sample sequenced in a study of blood T cells in healthy people across ages. A J-beta primer mix and a sample-barcoded 5' primer were used in a second PCR of about 7 to 12 cycles. TCRdb re-analysed the 5' RACE reads in MiXCR, keeping a single row per CDR3 protein. Of 750,000 to 950,000 distinct CDR3 sequences in the sample, roughly 29% are singletons; the top ten hold around 9.6%. Separately, the same data were catalogued under a study of T cells of mothers and their children.

Sequencing used blood. The receptor set was obtained from a woman between 40 and 50 years old in good health.

As for this clonotype: A much larger clone sits a single nucleotide away, making a read error possible. The gene calls are TRBV20-1 and TRBJ2-1; TRBD1 aligns across 8 bases. CDR1 and CDR2 from the germline V gene are DFQATT and SNEGSKA (reference sequence). CDR3 length: 13 amino acids. Losses at the gene ends were 5 bases for V and 6 bases for J; bases not matched to a gene: 6. CDR3 DNA sequence: TGCAGTGCTTCACCCGGGACAGGCAATGAGCAGTTCTTC. Translated: CSASPGTGNEQFF.

This clonotype has just a few counts. The rearrangement joins TRBV6-5 to TRBJ2-1, with D uncertain. The CDR3 spans 13 residues. V was cut by 6 bases and J by 8 bases, with 14 bases left in between. Germline CDR1 MNHEY, CDR2 SVGAGI. CDR3 sequence: CASSPTRADEQFF. CDR3 DNA sequence: TGTGCCAGCAGCCCTACTCGAGCTGATGAGCAGTTCTTC.

The V gene is TRBV20-1, the J gene TRBJ1-2; D is perhaps TRBD1 (6 bases). V lost 5 bases, J lost 2 bases, and 9 bases lay in between. The germline V gene has CDR1 DFQATT and CDR2 SNEGSKA (reference sequence). This CDR3 region has 12 residues. The CDR3 DNA sequence: TGCAGTGCTGGGACACCGAACTATGGCTACACCTTC. Its protein product is CSAGTPNYGYTF.

This clonotype was recorded a few times. The chain's CDR3 is CSAQSPGQGKGYTF. Written as DNA, the CDR3 is TGCAGTGCACAATCCCCGGGACAGGGTAAAGGCTACACCTTC. This chain connects TRBV20-1 to TRBJ1-2, with 9 bases identical to TRBD1. V shed 6 bases, J shed 8 bases, and the junction held 13 bases outside the gene matches. The CDR3 spans 14 residues. The germline CDR1 and CDR2 sequences are DFQATT and SNEGSKA (reference sequence).

The chain couples TRBV5-1 to TRBJ2-3; the match to TRBD2 covers 12 bases. Germline trimming cut 6 bases from V and 4 bases from J; bases unmatched to any gene: 9. The CDR3 extends over 16 amino acids. Germline CDR1 and CDR2: SGHRS and YFSETQ. The CDR3 sequence is CASNPTSSGGADTQYF. For the CDR3, the DNA is TGCGCCAGCAACCCGACATCTAGCGGGGGGGCAGATACGCAGTATTTT.

This chain connects TRBV5-1 to TRBJ1-2, with 8 positions matching TRBD1. The CDR3 has 14 residues. J lost 7 bases, V lost 4 bases, and 9 bases had no gene match. Germline CDR1 is SGHRS and CDR2 is YFSETQ. CDR3 sequence reads: CASSTRQGSSGYTF. CDR3 DNA sequence: TGCGCCAGCAGCACCAGACAGGGGAGTAGTGGCTACACCTTC.

This chain connects TRBV6-1 to TRBJ1-5; a weak D match, TRBD1 (6 bases). Germline CDR1 reads MNHNS; CDR2 reads SASEGT. V was trimmed by 0 bases and J by 4 bases, leaving 13 bases between them. The CDR3 has 16 amino acids. DNA for the CDR3: TGTGCCAGCAGTGAAGCTTACAGGGCGTCGAATCAGCCCCAGCATTTT. It specifies CASSEAYRASNQPQHF.

Regarding this clonotype: A much larger clone lies a single base off, so this may be a read error. The chain recombines TRBV9 with TRBJ2-7; D is unresolved. V was shortened by 0 bases and J by 0 bases, with 10 bases between the two germline ends. The CDR3 totals 15 residues. Germline lookup yields CDR1 SGDLS and CDR2 YYNGEE. The CDR3 loop is CASSVEDIGSYEQYF. The CDR3 nucleotides read TGTGCCAGCAGCGTAGAGGATATCGGCTCCTACGAGCAGTACTTC.

Only a few counts were recorded for this clonotype. With a much larger clone just one base away, this may be a read error. J is TRBJ2-5 and V is TRBV7-2; no firm D call. CDR1 is SGHTA and CDR2 is FQGNSA in the germline V gene. This CDR3 is 12 amino acids long. The CDR3 here is CAGSSPKETQYF. The CDR3, as DNA: TGTGCCGGCAGCTCCCCCAAGGAGACCCAGTACTTC. Full variable domain (remainder filled in from reference TRBV7-2 and TRBJ2-5): GAGVSQSPSNKVTEKGKDVELRCDPISGHTALYWYRQSLGQGLEFLIYFQGNSAPDKSGLPSDRFSAERTGGSVSTLTIQRTQQEDSAVYLCAGSSPKETQYFGPGTRLLVL.

V is TRBV7-2 and J is TRBJ2-3; D call uncertain. V lost 6 bases to trimming and J lost 6 bases, with 13 bases between them. The CDR3 totals 13 residues. Germline lookup yields CDR1 SGHTA and CDR2 FQGNSA. The CDR3 DNA is TGTGCCAGCAGTCAGGTCCTGGAGGATACGCAGTATTTT. Amino acids: CASSQVLEDTQYF. The whole variable domain, filled in from reference TRBV7-2 and TRBJ2-3, reads GAGVSQSPSNKVTEKGKDVELRCDPISGHTALYWYRQSLGQGLEFLIYFQGNSAPDKSGLPSDRFSAERTGGSVSTLTIQRTQQEDSAVYLCASSQVLEDTQYFGPGTRLTVL.

The gene calls are TRBV4-3 and TRBJ1-2; 9 positions match TRBD1. This CDR3 spans 17 amino acids. CDR1 is LGHNA and CDR2 is YSLEER in the germline V gene. J was trimmed by 4 bases and V by 4 bases; bases with no gene match: 13. CDR3 residues: CASSPQGAFGGPYGYTF. The CDR3 DNA is TGCGCCAGCAGCCCACAGGGGGCGTTCGGGGGGCCCTATGGCTACACCTTC.

The chain uses TRBV6-2 or TRBV6-3 and TRBJ1-5; TRBD1 might be the D (5 bases). Germline-derived CDR1 and CDR2 are MNHEY and SVGEGT. V gave up 6 bases and J gave up 5 bases, with 17 bases separating them. The CDR3 has 15 residues. The CDR3 nucleotides are TGTGCCAGCAGGGGACCGGGACCCCAAGATCAGCCCCAGCATTTT. Amino acids: CASRGPGPQDQPQHF.

This clonotype was counted a few times. The V and J genes are TRBV20-1 and TRBJ1-5; tentative D call: TRBD1 (5 bases). The CDR3 covers 12 residues. V was shortened by 6 bases and J by 6 bases, with 12 bases between the two germline ends. The germline gives CDR1 DFQATT, CDR2 SNEGSKA (reference sequence). The CDR3 DNA sequence: TGCAGTGCCATACAACAGGCTCAGCCCCAGCATTTT. This encodes CSAIQQAQPQHF.